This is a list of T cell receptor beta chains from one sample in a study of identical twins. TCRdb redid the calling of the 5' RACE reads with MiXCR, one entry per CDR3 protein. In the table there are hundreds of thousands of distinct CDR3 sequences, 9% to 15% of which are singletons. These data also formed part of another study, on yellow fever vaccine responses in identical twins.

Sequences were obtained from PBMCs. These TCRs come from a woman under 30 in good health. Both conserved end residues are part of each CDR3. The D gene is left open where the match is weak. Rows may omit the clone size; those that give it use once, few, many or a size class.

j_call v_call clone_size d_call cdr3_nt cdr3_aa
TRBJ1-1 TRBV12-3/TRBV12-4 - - TGTGCCAGCAGTTTAGCGCTTCGGGGCGGTGGGAACACTGAAGCTTTCTTT CASSLALRGGGNTEAFF
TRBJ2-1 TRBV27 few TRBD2 TGTGCCAGCAGTATAGGGACTAGCGGAGATGGGGCCCTAAATGAGCAGTTCTTC CASSIGTSGDGALNEQFF
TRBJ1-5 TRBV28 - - TGTGCCAGCAGGACATATAGCAATCAGCCCCAGCATTTT CASRTYSNQPQHF
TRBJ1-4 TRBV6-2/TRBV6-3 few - TGTGCCAGCAGAACGTCCGGGTCCGGGGTGTTTTTT CASRTSGSGVFF
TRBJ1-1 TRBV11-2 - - TGTGCCAGCAGCTTTTTCCAGGCTAACACTGAAGCTTTCTTT CASSFFQANTEAFF
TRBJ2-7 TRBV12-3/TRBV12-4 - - TGTGCCAGCAGTTTTCGGAGGAGCTCCTACGAGCAGTACTTC CASSFRRSSYEQYF
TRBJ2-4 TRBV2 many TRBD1 TGTGCCAGGGGAGGACAGGGCGGAAACATTCAGTACTTC CARGGQGGNIQYF
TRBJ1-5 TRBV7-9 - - TGTGCCAGCAGCTTAGGAGTGGGGCAGTATCAGCCCCAGCATTTT CASSLGVGQYQPQHF
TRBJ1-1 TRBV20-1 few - TGCAGTGCTAGGGTCGGCGGGGCCGACACTGAAGCTTTCTTT CSARVGGADTEAFF
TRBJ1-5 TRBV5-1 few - TGCGCCAGCAGCCGGACGGGGCAGAGCAATCAGCCCCAGCATTTT CASSRTGQSNQPQHF
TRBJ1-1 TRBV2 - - TGTGCCAGCACATCTGAGTCGAACACTGAAGCTTTCTTT CASTSESNTEAFF
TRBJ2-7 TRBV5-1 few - TGCGCCAGCAGTCAGGGGACACCCTTCTATGAGCAGTACTTC CASSQGTPFYEQYF
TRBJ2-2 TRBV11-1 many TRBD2 TGTGCCAGCAGCGCAATGGGCATCGGACTAGCGGAGAAGAACACCGGGGAGCTGTTTTTT CASSAMGIGLAEKNTGELFF
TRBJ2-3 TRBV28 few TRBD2 TGTGCCAGCCAGGGAGTAGCGGGGGGCACAGATACGCAGTATTTT CASQGVAGGTDTQYF
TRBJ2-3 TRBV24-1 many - TGTGCCACCAGTGGGGGGAGCACAGATACGCAGTATTTT CATSGGSTDTQYF
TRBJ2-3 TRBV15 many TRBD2 TGTGCCACCAGCAGAGTACTAGCGGGGAACACAGATACGCAGTATTTT CATSRVLAGNTDTQYF
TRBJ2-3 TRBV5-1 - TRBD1 TGCGCCAGCAGCTTGGGGGGACAGGGACTCACAGATACGCAGTATTTT CASSLGGQGLTDTQYF
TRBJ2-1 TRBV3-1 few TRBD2 TGTGCCAGCAGCCCACGGACTAGCGGGGGACATGAGCAGTTCTTC CASSPRTSGGHEQFF
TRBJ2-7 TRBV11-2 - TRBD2 TGTGCCAGCCGGGGGGCTAGCGGGACAGCCTACGAGCAGTACTTC CASRGASGTAYEQYF
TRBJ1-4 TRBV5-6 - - TGTGCCAGCAGCTTGGCGGGTGCGGGTAATGAAAAACTGTTTTTT CASSLAGAGNEKLFF
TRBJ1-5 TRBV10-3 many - TGTGCCACCGCCTCGGGTCGCGAGAATCAGCCCCAGCATTTT CATASGRENQPQHF
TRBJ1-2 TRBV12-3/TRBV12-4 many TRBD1 TGTGCCAGCAGTGCCCGACAGGGAGTAGGCTACACCTTC CASSARQGVGYTF